The 30 T cell receptor beta chains below all came from one sample that was sequenced in a study of T cell repertoires in cytomegalovirus infection. TCRdb reprocessed the reads via MiXCR and lists one record per CDR3 protein. The sample has fewer than 300,000 distinct CDR3 sequences, 20% to 30% seen once. Sequenced sample: PBMCs. All receptors come from a human donor in good health (CMV status not recorded). Some clones in this sample may be carry-over from other donors' samples.

The gene calls are TRBV28 and TRBJ1-2, with D perhaps TRBD1 (6 bases). Germline assignment: CDR1 MDHEN and CDR2 SYDVKM. Trimming pared 6 bases from V and 2 bases from J, leaving 7 bases between. The CDR3 is 12 amino acids. The CDR3 DNA reads TGTGCCAGCAGGGACAGAAACTATGGCTACACCTTC. Amino acid sequence: CASRDRNYGYTF.

This chain connects TRBV29-1 to TRBJ2-3; 12 nucleotides agree with TRBD2. CDR1 SQVTM and CDR2 ANQGSEA come from the germline V gene. The ends lost 5 bases at V and 4 bases at J; junction bases unmatched: 7. The CDR3 has 15 residues. The CDR3 loop is CSVLAGGIFSDTQYF. The DNA of the CDR3 is TGCAGCGTTCTAGCGGGAGGGATTTTTTCAGATACGCAGTATTTT.

This clonotype was seen a few times. The gene calls are TRBV20-1 and TRBJ2-7, with TRBD2 matching over 11 bases. V lost 6 bases, J lost 7 bases, and 11 bases stayed unmatched. The CDR3 runs 14 residues. The germline CDR1 and CDR2 sequences are DFQATT and SNEGSKA (reference sequence). Written as DNA, the CDR3 is TGCAGTGCGTTGACTAGCGGGGATCGGAGGGAGCAGTACTTC. The encoded protein is CSALTSGDRREQYF.

This chain connects TRBV7-6 to TRBJ2-1; perhaps D is TRBD1 or TRBD2 (6 bases each). The germline V and J ends were trimmed by 4 bases and 8 bases, with 24 bases remaining between them. CDR3 length: 17 amino acids. CDR1 is SGHVS and CDR2 is FNYEAQ in the germline V gene. The CDR3 DNA follows: TGTGCCAGCAGCTCCGCTCGGGGGCGGCCAAGACCCGATGAGCAGTTCTTC. Its translation is CASSSARGRPRPDEQFF.

The chain carries TRBV12-3 or TRBV12-4 and TRBJ1-2, with 9 bases fitting TRBD1. The CDR3 sequence is 13 residues long. The junction had 6 bases not matched to a gene; V was cut back by 7 bases and J by 6 bases. Here the CDR3 DNA reads TGTGCCAGCAAAACGGACAGGGGCGATGGCTACACCTTC. Translation gives CASKTDRGDGYTF.

The V call is TRBV28, the J call TRBJ1-2; D call uncertain. The CDR3 is made up of 13 amino acids. Trimming took off 5 bases at V and 4 bases at J, with 11 bases between the two ends. Per the germline V gene, CDR1 is MDHEN and CDR2 is SYDVKM. The CDR3 is CASSVTVGYGYTF. CDR3 coding DNA: TGTGCCAGCAGTGTGACGGTCGGCTATGGCTACACCTTC.

In its sample, this clonotype was seen a few times. The chain carries TRBV28 and TRBJ1-1, with 9 bases matching TRBD1. V dropped 2 bases and J dropped 4; count of bases not matched to a gene: 11. Germline CDR1 and CDR2: MDHEN and SYDVKM. The CDR3 is 17 amino acids. DNA for the CDR3: TGTGCCAGCAGTTTAGTGACAGGGGGTTTTTTTAGCACTGAAGCTTTCTTT. Translated, it gives CASSLVTGGFFSTEAFF.

There are many counts of this clonotype. The genes are TRBV7-9 and TRBJ1-4; 8 nucleotides agree with TRBD1. Germline CDR1 SEHNR, CDR2 FQNEAQ (reference sequence). The V and J ends lost 5 bases and 8 bases, in that order; junction bases with no gene match: 7. The CDR3 covers 14 residues. CDR3 DNA sequence: TGTGCCAGCAGCGTAGGACAGGGTAACGAAAAACTGTTTTTT. The encoded protein is CASSVGQGNEKLFF.

This CDR3 is CASGRGSGMAGETQYF. DNA of the CDR3: TGTGCTAGTGGTCGGGGGAGCGGGATGGCAGGAGAGACCCAGTACTTC. The gene calls are TRBV12-5 and TRBJ2-5; 7 bases are shared with TRBD2. Germline V gene sequence: CDR1 LGHNT, CDR2 FRNRAP. The CDR3 length is 16 residues. V shed 5 bases and J 4 bases; nucleotides not matched to a gene: 13.

The chain uses TRBV5-1 and TRBJ1-6; 10 nucleotides agree with TRBD1. CDR3 length equals 13 residues. With 2 bases clipped from V and 11 bases from J, the junction kept 1 base outside the gene matches. Germline CDR1 SGHRS, CDR2 YFSETQ. Here the CDR3 DNA reads TGCGCCAGCAGCTTCGGGACAGGGGCACCCCTCCACTTT. It encodes CASSFGTGAPLHF.

This clonotype was seen more than once but under ten times. The V gene is TRBV5-6, the J gene TRBJ1-1; D remains unclear. The V end was cut by 0 bases, the J end by 8 bases, with 17 bases between. CDR3 length: 15 residues. Germline V gene data show CDR1 as SGHDT and CDR2 as YYEEEE. The CDR3 region has the DNA TGTGCCAGCAGCTTGGAGGGCAGTTGGAGAGTCGAAGCTTTCTTT. Its protein is CASSLEGSWRVEAFF.

The sample holds many counts of this clonotype. The chain combines TRBV6-1 with TRBJ2-5; D is perhaps TRBD2 (6 bases). V lost 6 bases and J lost 4, with 15 bases in between. Germline loops: CDR1 MNHNS, CDR2 SASEGT. CDR3 length: 14 amino acids. DNA of the CDR3: TGTGCCAGCAGCCGCGGAGGGAGCGGAGAGACCCAGTACTTC. Protein sequence: CASSRGGSGETQYF.

This clonotype was counted only a few times. This chain joins TRBV7-9 and TRBJ1-5; D call uncertain. CDR1 is SEHNR and CDR2 is FQNEAQ in the germline V gene (reference sequence). The ends were cut back, 8 bases at V and 0 bases at J, with 8 bases in the middle. CDR3 length: 13 residues. Here the CDR3 reads CASQPLSNQPQHF. The DNA for the CDR3 is TGTGCCAGCCAACCACTTAGCAATCAGCCCCAGCATTTT.

The sample holds a few counts of this clonotype. The chain recombines TRBV6-2 or TRBV6-3 with TRBJ1-3; D is unresolved. CDR1 is MNHEY, CDR2 SVGEGT, per germline. This CDR3 comprises 16 residues. V shed 2 bases and J shed 0 bases, with 11 bases lying between them. The CDR3 protein is CASSYGRSSSGNTIYF. In DNA, the CDR3 is TGTGCCAGCAGTTACGGCCGATCGAGCTCTGGAAACACCATATATTTT.

This clonotype has just a few counts. The chain is built from TRBV27 and TRBJ2-7; D possibly corresponds to TRBD2 (7 bases). Germline assignment: CDR1 MNHEY and CDR2 SMNVEV (reference sequence). Trimming pared 6 bases from V and 0 bases from J, leaving 15 bases between. The CDR3 is made up of 15 amino acids. The CDR3 loop is CASRRGGASSYEQYF. In DNA form, the CDR3 reads TGTGCCAGCAGGAGGGGGGGGGCGAGCTCCTACGAGCAGTACTTC.

The V gene is TRBV6-5, the J gene TRBJ2-4, with D perhaps matching TRBD2 (5 bases). From germline, CDR1 is MNHEY and CDR2 SVGAGI. The length of the CDR3 is 13 residues. V lost 0 bases and J lost 7, with 7 bases in between. The CDR3 nucleotides are TGTGCCAGCAGTTACTCTGGCGGGAACATTCAGTACTTC. Translated: CASSYSGGNIQYF.

This clonotype has only a few counts. This chain links TRBV20-1 with TRBJ1-1; maybe TRBD1 (5 bases). CDR3 length: 14 amino acids. Trimming shortened V by 6 bases and J by 1 base, and 15 bases separated the two germline ends. Per germline, CDR1 DFQATT and CDR2 SNEGSKA (reference sequence). DNA of the CDR3: TGCAGTGCCCCGAGGGGCAGGAGGAACACTGAAGCTTTCTTT. Translation gives CSAPRGRRNTEAFF.

This clonotype was found many times. V gene TRBV7-2 combines with J gene TRBJ2-1; a possible D gene is TRBD1 (5 bases). Germline CDR1 reads SGHTA; CDR2 reads FQGNSA. The CDR3 covers 15 residues. The V end lost 4 bases, the J end lost 4 bases, and 14 bases lay between the germline ends. This chain's CDR3 is CASSSPAGIYNEQFF. The CDR3 bases are TGTGCCAGCAGCTCACCAGCAGGGATTTACAATGAGCAGTTCTTC.

The chain uses TRBV5-1 and TRBJ2-5, with 9 bases matching TRBD2. V lost 6 bases to trimming and J lost 5 bases; unmatched junction nucleotides: 14. Germline CDR1 SGHRS, CDR2 YFSETQ. The CDR3 has 16 residues. The CDR3 region has the DNA TGCGCCAGCACCTCTGGGACTAGCTTTGCTTCGGAGACCCAGTACTTC. This encodes CASTSGTSFASETQYF.

The genes are TRBV18 and TRBJ2-7; no clear D gene. This CDR3 spans 13 amino acids. Germline CDR1 and CDR2: KGHSH and LQKENI. The V and J ends lost 2 bases and 1 base respectively, with 6 bases between them. The CDR3 loop reads CASSPSPSYEQYF. The CDR3 DNA reads as TGTGCCAGCTCACCATCCCCATCCTACGAGCAGTACTTC.

The gene calls are TRBV7-6 and TRBJ2-1, with D possibly being TRBD1 (6 bases). CDR1 is SGHVS, CDR2 FNYEAQ, per germline. The CDR3 is made up of 17 amino acids. V shed 6 bases and J shed 0 bases, with 18 bases lying between them. The CDR3 reads CASSQGLRLSSYNEQFF. In nucleotides, the CDR3 is TGTGCCAGCAGTCAGGGGCTAAGACTAAGCTCCTACAATGAGCAGTTCTTC.

This clonotype showed up many times. This sequence joins TRBV7-2 and TRBJ2-4; D possibly corresponds to TRBD1 (6 bases). This CDR3 region has 14 residues. V lost 5 bases to trimming and J lost 8 bases, with 16 bases between them. Per germline, CDR1 SGHTA and CDR2 FQGNSA. CDR3 in DNA: TGTGCCAGCAGCCTCCCAGGGGAGTGGGACATTCAGTACTTC. As protein: CASSLPGEWDIQYF.

This clonotype has more than one count but fewer than ten. The genes are TRBV11-3 and TRBJ2-5; 9 bases are a match to TRBD2. The CDR3 has 14 amino acids. V gave up 1 base and J gave up 5 bases; unmatched junction bases: 2. In germline, CDR1 is SGHNT, CDR2 YENEEA. For the CDR3, the DNA is TGTGCCAGCAGCTTAGTGGGGACTAGCGAGACCCAGTACTTC. Amino acids: CASSLVGTSETQYF.

The sample holds many counts of this clonotype. The V gene is TRBV7-6, the J gene TRBJ2-7, with 9 bases fitting TRBD1. CDR1 and CDR2 (germline): SGHVS, FNYEAQ. The CDR3 has 13 amino acids. The trim removed 5 bases at V and 9 bases at J, leaving 8 bases unmatched. CDR3 sequence: CASSPYADRGQYF. For the CDR3, the DNA is TGTGCCAGCAGCCCCTATGCGGACAGGGGGCAGTACTTC.

This clonotype was detected many times. The chain combines TRBV11-2 with TRBJ1-2, with 8 bases aligning to TRBD1. The V gene's germline CDR1 is SGHAT and CDR2 FQNNGV. CDR3 size: 14 residues. With V trimmed by 4 bases and J by 8 bases, 9 bases remained unmatched. CDR3 residues: CASSYGQGTRGYTF. The CDR3 DNA reads TGTGCCAGCAGCTATGGACAGGGCACACGAGGCTACACCTTC.

This chain links TRBV2 with TRBJ2-3, with D perhaps TRBD2 (5 bases). In germline, CDR1 is SNHLY, CDR2 FYNNEI. This CDR3 contains 12 residues. The germline V and J ends were trimmed by 6 bases and 4 bases, with 8 bases remaining between them. The CDR3 coding sequence is TGTGCCAGCAGGGGAGATTCAGATACGCAGTATTTT. It specifies CASRGDSDTQYF.

This clonotype has just a few counts. This chain links TRBV7-8 with TRBJ2-7, with TRBD1 identical over 8 bases. The CDR3 is 14 amino acids. Losses at the gene ends were 3 bases for V and 2 bases for J; bases not matched to a gene: 3. Per the germline V gene, CDR1 is SGHVS and CDR2 is FQNEAQ. CDR3 coding DNA: TGTGCCAGCAGCTTGACGGGACAGGCCTACGAGCAGTACTTC. Translating gives CASSLTGQAYEQYF. The whole variable domain, remainder taken from reference TRBV7-8 and TRBJ2-7, is GAGVSQSPRYKVAKRGQDVALRCDPISGHVSLFWYQQALGQGPEFLTYFQNEAQLDKSGLPSDRFFAERPEGSVSTLKIQRTQQEDSAVYLCASSLTGQAYEQYFGPGTRLTVT.

A word on this clonotype: One end of the junction is discordant with germline, which a read error may explain. In DNA, the CDR3 is TGTGCTAGTGGTCCCCCCGGGGTGACATATGGCTTCACCTTC. This gives the protein CASGPPGVTYGFTF. V and J are TRBV12-5 and TRBJ1-2; D remains ambiguous. CDR3 length equals 14 residues. Germline V lookup: CDR1 LGHNT, CDR2 FRNRAP. Full variable domain (missing parts from reference TRBV12-5 and TRBJ1-2): DARVTQTPRHKVTEMGQEVTMRCQPILGHNTVFWYRQTMMQGLELLAYFRNRAPLDDSGMPKDRFSAEMPDATLATLKIQPSEPRDSAVYFCASGPPGVTYGFTFGSGTRLTVV.

The genes are TRBV28 and TRBJ2-3, with TRBD1 matching 9 bases. This CDR3 comprises 16 residues. Germline V gene sequence: CDR1 MDHEN, CDR2 SYDVKM. With V trimmed by 0 bases and J by 1 base, 2 bases remained unmatched. The CDR3 is CASSLCRDRGTDTQYF. The CDR3 region has the DNA TGTGCCAGCAGTTTATGCCGGGACAGGGGCACAGATACGCAGTATTTT.

The chain has TRBV7-9 and TRBJ1-4; D is perhaps TRBD1 (6 bases). CDR1 and CDR2 (germline): SEHNR, FQNEAQ (reference sequence). The length of the CDR3 is 16 residues. V was clipped by 5 bases and J by 0 bases, with 13 bases between them. The chain's CDR3 is CASSPGQIATNEKLFF. As DNA, the CDR3 is TGTGCCAGCAGCCCCGGACAGATTGCAACTAATGAAAAACTGTTTTTT.